This T cell receptor (delta chain) was obtained from a study of in vitro expanded adult blood gammadelta T cells (dated by TCRdb to the early 2020s). With regard to the full study: Sort purities ranging from 85% to 95% to 100% Vgamma9Vdelta2 cells among T cells were obtained. The TCR repertoire analysis included a few subjects. Each donor's cells were separately stimulated with HMBPP, zoledronate or AbnobaViscum P, and TRG and TRD CDR3 repertoires were sequenced for every condition. The study compared the TCR repertoire of Vgamma9Vdelta2 T cells expanded in vitro with a mistletoe-extract drug against those expanded with HMBPP or zoledronate.

The library was obtained by 5' RACE. The RNeasy Micro Kit was used to extract RNA from about 9,400 sorted cells per sample. Libraries were prepared using template-switch reverse transcription and then PCR amplification of the CDR3gamma and CDR3delta regions. Amplicons were sequenced on an Illumina MiSeq using the V2 300 kit, producing 150 bp paired-end reads. The study's processing was this. FastQC version 0.11.8 was used to assess read quality. MiXCR version 3.0.3 was used to build CDR3 sequences by aligning reads to GenBank TRG or TRD reference genes. Apart from TRDD assembly using 3 rather than 5 consecutive nucleotides, MiXCR was run with default parameters. VDJtools version 1.2.1 with default settings was used for repertoire analyses, including normalized Shannon-Wiener diversity, clonotype tracking and multidimensional scaling. CDR3 sequences that were out-of-frame or contained stop codons were left out of the analysis. TCRdb reprocessed the public reads with the caller CATT; rows with the same DNA were merged afterwards. V and J calls and clone size were set by TCRdb, not the authors. This sample has about 420 delta-chain clones in its table, and 27% of those were observed once. Around 64% of the sample lies in the top ten.

The CDR3 has 22 amino acids, counting the end cysteine and phenylalanine. Only CDR3 DNA is held: 66 bases, read in frame from base 1. The CDR1 and CDR2 encoded by the germline V gene are GEAIGNYY and EKD. Overall results and qualifications from the work: Most of the top TRGV9 CDR3 clonotypes were public, as they were shared across donors and across all three stimulation conditions. Each donor had a private TRDV2 repertoire shared between treatments, and in multidimensional scaling the TRD repertoires clustered by subject rather than by stimulant. All repertoires came from in vitro expanded cultures of cells from healthy donors, not from patients treated with mistletoe. AbnobaViscum P-expanded Vgamma9Vdelta2 repertoires showed CDR3 length, diversity and J usage similar to HMBPP- and zoledronate-expanded repertoires, suggesting a polyclonal response.

This clone has just a few counts. The clone's antigen remains unknown. Only one base separates this from a far larger clonotype, so it likely reflects a read error. Other DNA sequences in this specimen translate into the identical CDR3. The treatment or condition label corresponds to: microbial phosphoantigen (E)-4-hydroxy-3-methyl-but-2-enyl pyrophosphate, roughly 10 nM. Following expansion, live CD3+ TCRgammadelta+ Vgamma9+ Vdelta2+ T cells were FACS-sorted using a FACS Aria III. Before expansion, PBMC were pulsed with around 9.9 nM HMBPP for one day and were then washed three times. Expansion of the cultures lasted 14 days, and IL-2 was replenished every 3 to 4 days. Following the one-day stimulant pulse, cells were washed three times and were subsequently cultured in medium containing roughly 100 U/mL IL-2. Peripheral blood mononuclear cells were isolated by Lymphoprep gradient centrifugation and cryopreserved in liquid nitrogen before culture.

Sequencing was performed on gamma-delta T cells from peripheral blood expanded in culture, taken from an in vitro culture stimulated with HMBPP. The V and J segments used are TRDV2 and TRDJ2; TRDD3 agrees with 9 junctional bases. This TCR derives from an adult in good health. The CDR3 in this case is CACDSLLGETPHQTSLTAQLFF. The DNA is as follows: TGTGCCTGTGACAGCTTACTGGGGGAGACTCCCCATCAGACCTCTTTGACAGCACAACTCTTCTTC.